Sequencing of this T cell receptor (beta chain) was carried out in a study of blood T cell repertoires in COVID-19. Trimming at V came to 5 bases and at J to 4 bases, leaving 2 bases not matched to a gene. The CDR3 consists of 12 residues. CDR1 is SGHTA and CDR2 is FQGNSA in the germline V gene. Profiling relied on immunoSEQ multiplex PCR, and the TCRdb table lists in-frame clones only, not all of them. The sample contains 71,000 or so clones, about four fifths of which appear only once. The chain couples TRBV7-2 to TRBJ2-7, with TRBD2 matching over 7 bases. The receptor was isolated from a man between 70 and 80 years old with acute or convalescent COVID-19. Sequenced material: peripheral blood. The CDR3, as DNA: TGTGCCAGCAGCCCCGGGAGGTACGAGCAGTACTTC. Amino acid sequence: CASSPGRYEQYF.